The clone carrying this TCR beta chain was detected only once. The data belong to a study of blood T cell repertoires in COVID-19. Study summary: Whether acute or convalescent, the COVID-19 samples came from the United States, Italy and Spain.

CDR3 length equals 12 residues. Germline V gives CDR1 DFQATT, CDR2 SNEGSKA (reference sequence). The V and J ends lost 3 bases and 5 bases respectively, with 8 bases between them. Original processing notes: Amplification with reference gene primers provided the estimates of nucleated cell counts. Repertoires were generated with immunoSEQ multiplex PCR, while TCRdb's copy carries only in-frame clones and drops some. V and J calls and clone size follow that table, whereas D and trimming were derived from the DNA. The sample carries about 270,000 clones, around four fifths recorded once. This clonotype was obtained from a woman in her forties or fifties with active or convalescent COVID-19. The sample was peripheral blood. The chain is built from TRBV20-1 and TRBJ2-1; possibly TRBD2 for D (6 bases). The CDR3 is CSASRLDNEQFF. The CDR3 DNA reads TGCAGTGCTAGTAGACTAGACAATGAGCAGTTCTTC.